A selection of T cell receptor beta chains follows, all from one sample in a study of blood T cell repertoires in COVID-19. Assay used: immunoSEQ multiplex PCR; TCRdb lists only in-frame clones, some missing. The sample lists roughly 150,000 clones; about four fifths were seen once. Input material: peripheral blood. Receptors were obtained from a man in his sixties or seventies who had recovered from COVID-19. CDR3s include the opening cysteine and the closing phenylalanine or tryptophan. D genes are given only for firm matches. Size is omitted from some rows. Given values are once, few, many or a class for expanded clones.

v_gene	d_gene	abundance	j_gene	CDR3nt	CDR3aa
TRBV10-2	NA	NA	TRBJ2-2	TGCGCCAGCATTAACCGGGACACCTCGAACACCGGGGAGCTGTTTTTT	CASINRDTSNTGELFF
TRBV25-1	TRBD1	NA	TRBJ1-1	TGTGCCAGCAGTTGGGGCCAGGGGGTTAACACTGAAGCTTTCTTT	CASSWGQGVNTEAFF
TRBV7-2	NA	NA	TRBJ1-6	TGTGCCAGCAGCACGCGGTATAATTCACCCCTCCACTTT	CASSTRYNSPLHF
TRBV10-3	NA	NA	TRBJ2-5	TGTGCCATCACCGCGGGACAGAAAGAGACCCAGTACTTC	CAITAGQKETQYF
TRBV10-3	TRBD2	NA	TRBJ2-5	TGTGCCATCAGTGAGTCAGGCGGGAGGGCCGGAGAGACCCAGTACTTC	CAISESGGRAGETQYF
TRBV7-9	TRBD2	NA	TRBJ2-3	TGTGCCAGCAGCGGGACTAGCGGGTCTTCTGATACGCAGTATTTT	CASSGTSGSSDTQYF
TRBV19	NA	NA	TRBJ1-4	TGTGCTACTAATGAGGGGGGGCTCGGTGAAAAACTGTTTTTT	CATNEGGLGEKLFF
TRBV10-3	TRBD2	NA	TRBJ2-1	TGTGCCATCAGCCTAGCGGCTACCTCCTACAATGAGCAGTTCTTC	CAISLAATSYNEQFF
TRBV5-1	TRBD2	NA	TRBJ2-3	TGCGCCAGCAGCGGCGGGTTGGTGCGGGAGGGCGGCGATACGCAGTATTTT	CASSGGLVREGGDTQYF
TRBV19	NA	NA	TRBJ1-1	TGTGCCAGTAGTAGGTTAGATGAAGCTTTCTTT	CASSRLDEAFF
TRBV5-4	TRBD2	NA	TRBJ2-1	TGTGCCAGCAGCTTACCGGGACTAGCGAGCAATGAGCAGTTCTTC	CASSLPGLASNEQFF
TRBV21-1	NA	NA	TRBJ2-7	TGTGCCAGCAGCAAAGACCGGGGGAGCTCCTACGAGCAGTACTTC	CASSKDRGSSYEQYF
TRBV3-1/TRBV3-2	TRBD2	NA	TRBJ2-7	TGTGCCAGCAGCCCCCCTAGCGGGAGGGCCGACGAGCAGTACTTC	CASSPPSGRADEQYF
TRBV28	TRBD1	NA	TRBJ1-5	TGTGCCAGCACCCAAGGACAGGGCATTCAGCCCCAGCATTTT	CASTQGQGIQPQHF
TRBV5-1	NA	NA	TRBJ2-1	TGCGCCAGCAGCTTGGTATCTGGGGGCGCCTCCTACAATGAGCAGTTCTTC	CASSLVSGGASYNEQFF
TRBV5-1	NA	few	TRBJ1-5	TGCGCCAGCAGCCCAGACAACAATCAGCCCCAGCATTTT	CASSPDNNQPQHF
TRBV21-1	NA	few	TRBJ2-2	NA	CASSKLTGPRTPGSCFF
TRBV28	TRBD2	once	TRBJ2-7	TGTGCCAGCTTGCCCCCGACTAGCGACTCCTACGAGCAGTACTTC	CASLPPTSDSYEQYF
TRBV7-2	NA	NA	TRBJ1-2	TGTGCCAGCAGCTTACGGGGGGCGCAGGGTGGAGGCTACACCTTC	CASSLRGAQGGGYTF
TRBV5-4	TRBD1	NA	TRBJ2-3	TGTGCCAGCAGCCCGGGACAGGGTGAGGGCACAGATACGCAGTATTTT	CASSPGQGEGTDTQYF
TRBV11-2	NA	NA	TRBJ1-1	TGTGCCAGCAGCTTAATAGGGGGTCGGGAAGCTTTCTTT	CASSLIGGREAFF
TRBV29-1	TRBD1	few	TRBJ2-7	TGCAGCGTGGGGGGACAGGGCTACGAGCAGTACTTC	CSVGGQGYEQYF
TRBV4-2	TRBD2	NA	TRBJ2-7	TGTGCCAGCAGCCAAGGGACTAGCGCCATCTACGAGCAGTACTTC	CASSQGTSAIYEQYF
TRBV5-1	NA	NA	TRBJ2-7	TGCGCCAGCAGTTCAGGGGGACTGCCCTCCTACGAGCAGTACTTC	CASSSGGLPSYEQYF
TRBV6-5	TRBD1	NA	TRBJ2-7	TGTGCCAGCAGTTTTGGAGACAGGGGGGGCTACGAGCAGTACTTC	CASSFGDRGGYEQYF
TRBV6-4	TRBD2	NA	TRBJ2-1	TGTGCCAGCAGCTGGACTAGCCAGGGTGAGCAGTTCTTC	CASSWTSQGEQFF
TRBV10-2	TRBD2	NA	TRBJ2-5	TGCGCCAGCAGTGACTGGACTAGCGGGAGTCAAGAGACCCAGTACTTC	CASSDWTSGSQETQYF
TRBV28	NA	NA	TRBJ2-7	TGTGCCAGCAGCCGAGCCCCGGGGAACGAGCAGTACTTC	CASSRAPGNEQYF
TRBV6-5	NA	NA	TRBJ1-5	TGTGCCAGCAGGCAACAGGTCGAACAGCCCCAGCATTTT	CASRQQVEQPQHF
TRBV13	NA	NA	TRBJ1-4	TGTGCCAGCAGACACAGGCGGGGGATGGATGAAAAACTGTTTTTT	CASRHRRGMDEKLFF
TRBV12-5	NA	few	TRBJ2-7	TGTGCTAGTGGTTCCCTCCTAGCCGACGAGCAGTACTTC	CASGSLLADEQYF
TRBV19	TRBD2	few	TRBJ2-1	TGTGCCAGTGCCCTAGCGGGAGGGCCCTACAATGAGCAGTTCTTC	CASALAGGPYNEQFF
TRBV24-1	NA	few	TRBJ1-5	TGTGCCACCGGCGGGGCGGGCGAAAATCAGCCCCAGCATTTT	CATGGAGENQPQHF
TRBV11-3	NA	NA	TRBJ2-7	TGTGCCAGCAGCTTAGTTTCAGGGTTCGGCGAGCAGTACTTC	CASSLVSGFGEQYF
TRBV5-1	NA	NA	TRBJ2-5	TGCGCCAGCAGCTTGACCCAGGCAGAGACCCAGTACTTC	CASSLTQAETQYF
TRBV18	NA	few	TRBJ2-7	TGTGCCAGCTCACCAGGGAGCCCTAGCTACGAGCAGTACTTC	CASSPGSPSYEQYF
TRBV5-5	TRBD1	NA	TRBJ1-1	TGTGCCAGCAGCTGGGACAGGAGGGCTGAAGGAGCTTTCTTT	CASSWDRRAEGAFF
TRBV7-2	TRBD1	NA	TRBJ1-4	TGTGCCAGCAGCACGGGACAGAATGAAAAACTGTTTTTT	CASSTGQNEKLFF
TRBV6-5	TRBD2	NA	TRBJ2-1	TGTGCCAGCAGTTACGGGCTAGCGGGATTTGATGAGCAGTTCTTC	CASSYGLAGFDEQFF
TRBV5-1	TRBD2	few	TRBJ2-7	TGCGCCAGCAGCTTGCCCGGGACTAGCGGCTTCTCCTACGAGCAGTACTTC	CASSLPGTSGFSYEQYF
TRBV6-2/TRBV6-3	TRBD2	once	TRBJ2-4	TGTGCCAGCAGCCGACGTGGGTCGGGAGGCGCCAAAAACATTCAGTACTTC	CASSRRGSGGAKNIQYF
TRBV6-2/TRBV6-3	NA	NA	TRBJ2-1	TGTGCCAGCAGTTACGATAGCTCCTACAATGAGCAGTTCTTC	CASSYDSSYNEQFF
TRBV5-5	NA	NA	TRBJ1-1	TGTGCCAGCAGCTTGTTTAGCAACACTGAAGCTTTCTTT	CASSLFSNTEAFF
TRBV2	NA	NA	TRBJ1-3	TGTGCCAGCAGTGATGGGTATGCCAGGGCCTTCTCTGGAAACACCATATATTTT	CASSDGYARAFSGNTIYF
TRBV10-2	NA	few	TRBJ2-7	TGCGCCAGCAGTGAGTCGGCGGCAGGGGTTCTTGTCGAGCAGTACTTC	CASSESAAGVLVEQYF
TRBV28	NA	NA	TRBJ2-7	TGTGCCAGCAGTAAAGACAGACCTCGCTATTTAGAGCAGTACTTC	CASSKDRPRYLEQYF
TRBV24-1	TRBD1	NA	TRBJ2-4	TGTGCCACCAGGGGACAGGATAACATTCAGTACTTC	CATRGQDNIQYF
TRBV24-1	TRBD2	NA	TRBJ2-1	TGTGCCGCCGGGACTATGGATGAGCAGTTCTTC	CAAGTMDEQFF
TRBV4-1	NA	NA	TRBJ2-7	TGCGCCAGCAGCCAGGGAGCGTTAGCCTACGAGCAGTACTTC	CASSQGALAYEQYF
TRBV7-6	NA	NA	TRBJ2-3	TGTGCCAGCAGCTTAGTACAGCTAGCTGGAGATACGCAGTATTTT	CASSLVQLAGDTQYF
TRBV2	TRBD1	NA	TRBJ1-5	TGTGCCAGCAACGGACAGGGCAATCAGCCCCAGCATTTT	CASNGQGNQPQHF
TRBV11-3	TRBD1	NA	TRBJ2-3	TGTGCCAGCAGCGAACGACAGGGGGTTGGCACAGATACGCAGTATTTT	CASSERQGVGTDTQYF
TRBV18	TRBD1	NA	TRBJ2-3	TGTGCCAGCTCACCACCGGGACAGGGATTCGGTAATACGCAGTATTTT	CASSPPGQGFGNTQYF
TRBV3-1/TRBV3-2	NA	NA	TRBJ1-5	TGTGCCAGCAGCCAGACAGCTAGCAATCAGCCCCAGCATTTT	CASSQTASNQPQHF
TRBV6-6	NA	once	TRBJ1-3	TGTGCCAGCAGTTTGGACAGCGCCGGGGGAAACACCATATATTTT	CASSLDSAGGNTIYF
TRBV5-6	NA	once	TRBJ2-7	TGTGCCAGCAGCTTACCTAGCTCCTACGAGCAGTACTTC	CASSLPSSYEQYF
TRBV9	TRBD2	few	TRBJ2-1	TGTGCCAGCAGCGTAGGACTAGCGGGAGTGCGCCACAATGAGCAGTTCTTC	CASSVGLAGVRHNEQFF
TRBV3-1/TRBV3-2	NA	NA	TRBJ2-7	TGTGCCAGCAGCCAACTAGTCGGCAACACCTACGAGCAGTACTTC	CASSQLVGNTYEQYF
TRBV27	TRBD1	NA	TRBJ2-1	TGTGCCAGCAGTTTTCCGGGACAGGGGGTCAATGAGCAGTTCTTC	CASSFPGQGVNEQFF
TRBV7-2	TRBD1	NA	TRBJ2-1	TGTGCCAGCAGCACCGGACAGGGGGTTAATGAGCAGTTCTTC	CASSTGQGVNEQFF